The sample holds a few counts of the clone carrying this T cell receptor beta chain. Its target is not known. The data derive from a study of response to subunit inactivated influenza vaccine. General observations from the study: Each seasonal influenza vaccination, the authors suggested, recruits few new T cells.

The CDR3 runs 13 residues. V lost 5 bases and J 9 bases, leaving 14 bases between the germline ends. Germline V gene sequence: CDR1 SGHTA, CDR2 FQGTGA. A single record per CDR3 protein comes from TCRdb applying MiXCR to the RT-PCR reads. The sample has about 570,000 distinct CDR3 sequences, approximately 12% seen once. The input for sequencing was PBMCs from blood, taken on the day of vaccination. The chain couples TRBV7-3 to TRBJ2-1; D gene uncertain. The receptor comes from a man aged 45-60 years who received an inactivated influenza vaccine. DNA for the CDR3: TGTGCCAGCAGCGCCGGATATACGGGTGAGCAGTTCTTC. This translates into CASSAGYTGEQFF.